The 28 T cell receptor beta chains given below trace back to one sample, sequenced in a study of shared clonotypes between healthy human individuals. Some clones are missing from TCRdb's copy, which holds only in-frame ones; the method was immunoSEQ multiplex PCR. In the table there are approximately 2.3 million clones, just over 90% of which are singletons. The specimen was naive CD4+ T cells from PBMCs. Documented subset: CD45RA+ positively selected. The source of these receptors is a man between 18 and 29 years old in good health. Some clones in this sample may be carry-over from other donors' samples.

The chain combines TRBV28 with TRBJ1-5; D is ambiguous. The CDR3 totals 13 residues. Germline lookup yields CDR1 MDHEN and CDR2 SYDVKM. Deletions cut 5 bases from V and 3 bases from J, with 8 bases between. This CDR3 is CASSDNYNQPQHF. Written as DNA, the CDR3 is TGTGCCAGCAGTGATAACTACAATCAGCCCCAGCATTTT.

This chain joins TRBV7-3 and TRBJ2-2; possibly TRBD1 for D (6 bases). Germline CDR1 reads SGHTA; CDR2 reads FQGTGA. V lost 3 bases to trimming and J lost 4 bases, with 15 bases between them. CDR3 length equals 16 residues. In DNA form, the CDR3 reads TGTGCCAGCAGCTTGCAGGGGCCGGCGGGCACCGGGGAGCTGTTTTTT. The encoded protein is CASSLQGPAGTGELFF.

The rearrangement joins TRBV9 to TRBJ2-1; D gene unclear. The V end was cut by 4 bases, the J end by 0 bases, with 14 bases between. CDR1 is SGDLS and CDR2 is YYNGEE in the germline V gene. This CDR3 has 16 residues. The CDR3 is CASSPEPGRSYNEQFF. The CDR3 DNA reads as TGTGCCAGCAGCCCAGAACCAGGACGCTCCTACAATGAGCAGTTCTTC.

This clone was counted a single time. J is TRBJ2-7 and V is TRBV27; 7 bases map to TRBD1. The V and J ends lost 4 bases and 3 bases, in that order; junction bases with no gene match: 6. Germline V gives CDR1 MNHEY, CDR2 SMNVEV (reference sequence). The CDR3 totals 14 residues. The CDR3 sequence: CASSSSGGRYEQYF. CDR3 DNA sequence: TGTGCCAGCAGTTCTTCAGGGGGTCGCTACGAGCAGTACTTC.

The gene calls are TRBV13 and TRBJ1-5; 7 nucleotides agree with TRBD1. The CDR3 consists of 14 residues. Trimming took 3 bases from V and 2 from J; bases not matched to a gene: 1. CDR1 PRHDT and CDR2 FYEKMQ come from the germline V gene (reference sequence). CDR3 nucleotides: TGTGCCAGCAGCTTTGGACAGGGCAATCAGCCCCAGCATTTT. It encodes CASSFGQGNQPQHF.

The rearrangement links TRBV4-2 to TRBJ1-2; possibly TRBD1 for D (6 bases). The ends were cut back, 0 bases at V and 4 bases at J, with 21 bases in the middle. Germline CDR1 and CDR2: LGHNA and YNFKEQ. The CDR3 runs to 18 residues. The CDR3 spells CASSQEGSGGHRAYGYTF. For the CDR3, the DNA is TGTGCCAGCAGCCAAGAAGGTTCGGGGGGGCACAGAGCCTATGGCTACACCTTC.

In DNA form, the CDR3 reads TGTGCCAGCAGCCAAGGGAGAAACTATGGCTACACCTTC. Amino acid sequence: CASSQGRNYGYTF. The chain recombines TRBV5-6 with TRBJ1-2; D gene unclear. CDR3 length: 13 amino acids. V was pared by 4 bases and J by 2 bases, with 9 bases between. CDR1 and CDR2 from the germline V gene are SGHDT and YYEEEE.

Concerning this clone itself: Other DNA sequences of this sample code for an identical CDR3. The V gene is TRBV9, the J gene TRBJ2-3; TRBD2 matches at 12 bases. In germline, CDR1 is SGDLS, CDR2 YYNGEE. V gave up 0 bases and J gave up 3 bases; unmatched junction bases: 2. This CDR3 contains 16 residues. The CDR3 is CASSVELAGGTDTQYF. The DNA for the CDR3 is TGTGCCAGCAGCGTAGAACTAGCGGGAGGTACAGATACGCAGTATTTT.

The CDR3 DNA reads as TGTGCCAGCAGTGAATCCCGGTCAGGGGGAGAGACCCAGTACTTC. This translates into CASSESRSGGETQYF. This rearrangement joins TRBV25-1 to TRBJ2-5; 7 bases map to TRBD1. Trimming removed 1 base from V and 4 bases from J; junction bases left unmatched: 6. Germline CDR1 and CDR2: MGHDK and SYGVNS. There are 15 residues in the CDR3.

The gene calls are TRBV5-1 and TRBJ2-1; D is unclear. Germline CDR1 and CDR2: SGHRS and YFSETQ. The CDR3 spans 14 residues. The germline V and J ends were trimmed by 1 base and 5 bases, with 10 bases remaining between them. CDR3 in DNA: TGCGCCAGCAGCTTGACGTGGGCTAACAATGAGCAGTTCTTC. It codes for CASSLTWANNEQFF.

The rearrangement uses TRBV6-5 and TRBJ2-5, with D unclear. There are 15 residues in the CDR3. The germline gives CDR1 MNHEY, CDR2 SVGAGI. With 6 bases removed from V and 4 bases from J, the gap between germline ends came to 18 bases. CDR3 protein: CASRPPGHGRETQYF. The CDR3 nucleotides are TGTGCCAGCAGGCCACCGGGTCACGGGCGAGAGACCCAGTACTTC.

For this clone: Other DNA sequences in this specimen translate into the identical CDR3. This chain's CDR3 is CASSPGVQETQYF. The CDR3 nucleotides are TGTGCCAGCTCACCAGGGGTCCAAGAGACCCAGTACTTC. The V call is TRBV18, the J call TRBJ2-5; D ambiguous. The CDR3 contains 13 residues. Germline V gene sequence: CDR1 KGHSH, CDR2 LQKENI. Trimming stripped 2 bases from V and 1 base from J, with 5 bases between.

CDR3 sequence: CASSFDGQGGAFF. The DNA for the CDR3 is TGCGCCAGCAGCTTCGATGGACAGGGGGGAGCTTTCTTT. The V and J genes are TRBV5-1 and TRBJ1-1; 10 bases line up with TRBD1. This CDR3 spans 13 amino acids. After removal of 2 bases from V and 10 bases from J, the junction contained 5 bases not matched to a gene. The germline V gene has CDR1 SGHRS and CDR2 YFSETQ.

The chain combines TRBV29-1 with TRBJ1-1, with 12 nucleotides matching TRBD1. J gave up 3 bases and V 4 bases, and 6 bases lay outside the gene matches. The CDR3 consists of 15 residues. Germline V gene data show CDR1 as SQVTM and CDR2 as ANQGSEA. The CDR3 bases are TGCAGCGTTGGGGGGACAGGGGGCCGGCACACTGAAGCTTTCTTT. Protein: CSVGGTGGRHTEAFF.

The chain joins TRBV28 to TRBJ1-2; 7 positions agree with TRBD1. Germline V CDR1 and CDR2: MDHEN, SYDVKM. V lost 6 bases to trimming and J lost 4 bases; unmatched junction nucleotides: 11. The length of the CDR3 is 15 residues. CDR3 sequence reads: CASRTGRFSGYGYTF. Written as DNA, the CDR3 is TGTGCCAGCAGGACAGGGAGGTTTTCGGGCTATGGCTACACCTTC.

The chain joins TRBV28 to TRBJ2-1; D is uncertain. The CDR3 consists of 13 residues. V shed 8 bases and J shed 10 bases, with 18 bases lying between them. Per germline, CDR1 MDHEN and CDR2 SYDVKM. The CDR3 sequence: CASFKLPTSEQFF. The CDR3 coding sequence is TGTGCCAGCTTCAAATTGCCTACTTCGGAGCAGTTCTTC.

The V gene is TRBV9, the J gene TRBJ2-7; 7 nucleotides line up with TRBD2. Germline V gene sequence: CDR1 SGDLS, CDR2 YYNGEE. This CDR3 is built from 14 residues. The ends lost 3 bases at V and 3 bases at J; junction bases unmatched: 6. CDR3 nucleotide sequence: TGTGCCAGCAGCGCTCTCGCGGGGGACTACGAGCAGTACTTC. Translating it yields CASSALAGDYEQYF.

The gene calls are TRBV5-6 and TRBJ2-7, with 7 bases aligning to TRBD1. Germline CDR1 and CDR2: SGHDT and YYEEEE. With V trimmed by 4 bases and J by 3 bases, 4 bases remained unmatched. The CDR3 contains 13 residues. As DNA, the CDR3 is TGTGCCAGCAGCAAGGGACAGCTCTACGAGCAGTACTTC. Protein sequence: CASSKGQLYEQYF.

J is TRBJ2-7 and V is TRBV27; 9 bases agree with TRBD1. After removal of 6 bases from V and 5 bases from J, the junction contained 14 bases not matched to a gene. Germline assignment: CDR1 MNHEY and CDR2 SMNVEV (reference sequence). The CDR3 has 16 residues. The CDR3 protein is CASRTGGTTGAHEQYF. CDR3 sequence (DNA): TGTGCCAGCAGAACAGGGGGCACAACGGGAGCGCACGAGCAGTACTTC.

The V and J genes are TRBV11-2 and TRBJ1-1, with a weak D call TRBD1 (6 bases). Trimming pared 5 bases from V and 11 bases from J, leaving 15 bases between. The CDR3 extends over 12 amino acids. Germline V gives CDR1 SGHAT, CDR2 FQNNGV. The DNA for the CDR3 is TGTGCCAGCAGCCCCCCGACAGGCGGGGCTTTCTTT. Translating gives CASSPPTGGAFF.

The chain carries TRBV7-3 and TRBJ2-5; D is unresolved. Trimming pared 1 base from V and 0 bases from J, leaving 3 bases between. Germline V gene lookup returns CDR1 SGHTA and CDR2 FQGTGA. CDR3 length equals 13 residues. The CDR3 region is CASSLRNQETQYF. DNA of the CDR3: TGTGCCAGCAGCTTAAGAAACCAAGAGACCCAGTACTTC.

This clone was seen once. J is TRBJ2-5 and V is TRBV28; tentatively, D is TRBD2 (6 bases). The CDR3 contains 17 residues. Germline V gene lookup returns CDR1 MDHEN and CDR2 SYDVKM. The ends were cut back, 8 bases at V and 2 bases at J, with 24 bases in the middle. The CDR3 sequence is CASFPLGLASSQETQYF. The CDR3 coding sequence is TGTGCCAGCTTCCCCCTGGGACTTGCTTCTAGTCAAGAGACCCAGTACTTC.

CDR3 coding DNA: TGTGCCAGCAGTTTCTGGGCAGGGGATCAGCCCCAGCATTTT. Residues: CASSFWAGDQPQHF. This chain uses TRBV28 with TRBJ1-5; D is possibly TRBD1 (6 bases). Germline CDR1 reads MDHEN; CDR2 reads SYDVKM. The length of the CDR3 is 14 residues. Trimming took 3 bases from V and 5 from J, leaving 11 bases between them.

V usage is TRBV28 and J usage is TRBJ1-1; D is undetermined. V was trimmed by 7 bases and J by 7 bases, leaving 13 bases between them. Germline assignment: CDR1 MDHEN and CDR2 SYDVKM. This CDR3 is built from 12 residues. The DNA for the CDR3 is TGTGCCAGCACCTCGGGTTGGGGTGAAGCTTTCTTT. It specifies CASTSGWGEAFF.

The chain joins TRBV28 to TRBJ2-7; 10 nucleotides match TRBD2. The germline V gene encodes CDR1 MDHEN and CDR2 SYDVKM. The CDR3 loop spans 15 amino acids. V lost 3 bases to trimming and J lost 6 bases; unmatched junction nucleotides: 8. CDR3 sequence: CASSFRLAGGREQYF. The CDR3 DNA is TGTGCCAGCAGTTTCCGACTAGCGGGTGGGCGCGAGCAGTACTTC. The whole variable domain, remainder taken from reference TRBV28 and TRBJ2-7, is DVKVTQSSRYLVKRTGEKVFLECVQDMDHENMFWYRQDPGLGLRLIYFSYDVKMKEKGDIPEGYSVSREKKERFSLILESASTNQTSMYLCASSFRLAGGREQYFGPGTRLTVT.

This chain connects TRBV7-9 to TRBJ2-5; D remains ambiguous. Between the trimmed V and J ends, which lost 7 bases and 5 bases, there was a span of 14 bases. This CDR3 is built from 13 residues. Germline-derived CDR1 and CDR2 are SEHNR and FQNEAQ (reference sequence). The CDR3, as DNA: TGTGCCAGCACCCCTCTCACGGTTGAGACCCAGTACTTC. Translating gives CASTPLTVETQYF.

The chain recombines TRBV2 with TRBJ2-5; D may be TRBD1 (7 bases). The CDR3 has 13 residues. V was pared by 3 bases and J by 7 bases, with 12 bases between. Germline CDR1 and CDR2: SNHLY and FYNNEI. The CDR3 loop reads CASSEGQGGTQYF. CDR3 nucleotide sequence: TGTGCCAGCAGTGAGGGCCAGGGGGGGACCCAGTACTTC. The full variable domain, its missing parts supplied by reference TRBV2 and TRBJ2-5, is EPEVTQTPSHQVTQMGQEVILRCVPISNHLYFYWYRQILGQKVEFLVSFYNNEISEKSEIFDDQFSVERPDGSNFTLKIRSTKLEDSAMYFCASSEGQGGTQYFGPGTRLLVL.

In regard to this clone: This CDR3 is also generated by other DNA sequences in the sample. The rearrangement links TRBV19 to TRBJ1-2; D gene ambiguous. V dropped 3 bases and J dropped 4 bases, with 9 bases sitting between them. Germline V lookup: CDR1 LNHDA, CDR2 SQIVND (reference sequence). The CDR3 consists of 13 residues. The CDR3 DNA is TGTGCCAGTAGTATCCGGGGATCCTATGGCTACACCTTC. This translates into CASSIRGSYGYTF. Using reference TRBV19 and TRBJ1-2 for the parts outside the CDR3, the full variable domain is DGGITQSPKYLFRKEGQNVTLSCEQNLNHDAMYWYRQDPGQGLRLIYYSQIVNDFQKGDIAEGYSVSREKKESFPLTVTSAQKNPTAFYLCASSIRGSYGYTFGSGTRLTVV.